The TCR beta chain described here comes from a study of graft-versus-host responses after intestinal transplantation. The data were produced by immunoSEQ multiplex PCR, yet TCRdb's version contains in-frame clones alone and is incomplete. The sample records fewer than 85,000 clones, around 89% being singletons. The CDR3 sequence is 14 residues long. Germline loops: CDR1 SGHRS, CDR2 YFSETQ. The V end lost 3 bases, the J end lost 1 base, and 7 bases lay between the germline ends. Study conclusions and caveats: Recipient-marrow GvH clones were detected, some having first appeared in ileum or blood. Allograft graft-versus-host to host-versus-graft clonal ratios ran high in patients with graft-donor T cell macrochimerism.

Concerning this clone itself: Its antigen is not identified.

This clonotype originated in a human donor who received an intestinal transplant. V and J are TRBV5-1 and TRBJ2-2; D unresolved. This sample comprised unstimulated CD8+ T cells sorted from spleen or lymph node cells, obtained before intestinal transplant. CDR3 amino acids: CASSSAVNTGELFF. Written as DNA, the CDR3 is TGCGCCAGCAGCTCCGCGGTGAACACCGGGGAGCTGTTTTTT.